Each of the 32 T cell receptor beta chains below was sequenced from the same sample in a study of blood T cell repertoires in COVID-19. The method was immunoSEQ multiplex PCR; TCRdb's version includes in-frame clones alone and lacks a portion of them. The profile shows some 250,000 clones, 75% to 90% of them singletons. Source material: peripheral blood. The receptors were gathered from a woman under 40 who had recovered from COVID-19.

The V call is TRBV3-1 (or the pseudogene TRBV3-2), the J call TRBJ1-5, with TRBD1 matching over 8 bases. The germline CDR1 and CDR2 sequences are LGHDT and YNNKEL (reference sequence). V dropped 3 bases and J dropped 6; count of bases not matched to a gene: 4. This CDR3 contains 14 residues. Here the CDR3 reads CASSQAGQGQPQHF. CDR3 coding DNA: TGTGCCAGCAGCCAGGCCGGACAGGGTCAGCCCCAGCATTTT.

The chain uses TRBV5-5 and TRBJ2-3, with D possibly being TRBD2 (6 bases). The V gene lost 4 bases and the J gene lost 4 bases, with 13 bases spanning the gap. The CDR3 length is 14 residues. The germline CDR1 and CDR2 sequences are SGHKS and YYEKEE (reference sequence). CDR3 amino acids: CASSPEWGADTQYF. The CDR3 coding sequence is TGTGCCAGCAGCCCGGAATGGGGGGCAGATACGCAGTATTTT.

This chain connects TRBV4-3 to TRBJ1-2; D remains unclear. The CDR3 is made up of 15 amino acids. Per germline, CDR1 LGHNA and CDR2 YSLEER. Trimming took off 0 bases at V and 4 bases at J, with 12 bases between the two ends. The CDR3, as DNA: TGCGCCAGCAGCCAAGATCCTGCCGTGAGCTATGGCTACACCTTC. It is translated as CASSQDPAVSYGYTF.

The V and J genes are TRBV6-5 and TRBJ2-3; 12 bases map to TRBD2. The CDR3 sequence is 16 residues long. V lost 3 bases and J lost 2; bases outside the gene matches: 3. Per the germline V gene, CDR1 is MNHEY and CDR2 is SVGAGI. Here the CDR3 reads CASSYTSGGPTDTQYF. The CDR3 coding sequence is TGTGCCAGCAGTTATACTAGCGGGGGGCCCACAGATACGCAGTATTTT.

V gene TRBV5-6 combines with J gene TRBJ1-2; D not certain. Trimming stripped 4 bases from V and 1 base from J, with 14 bases between. Germline V CDR1 and CDR2: SGHDT, YYEEEE. This CDR3 has 15 residues. The CDR3 DNA reads as TGTGCCAGCAGCGACGGGATCCCGATTAACTATGGCTACACCTTC. Its protein is CASSDGIPINYGYTF.

This clone was found a few times. The V and J genes are TRBV2 and TRBJ2-7, with a possible D match to TRBD2 (5 bases). The germline V gene has CDR1 SNHLY and CDR2 FYNNEI. The length of the CDR3 is 15 residues. V gave up 4 bases and J gave up 3 bases, with 16 bases separating them. This chain's CDR3 is CASSVGSAENYEQYF. DNA of the CDR3: TGTGCCAGCAGTGTTGGGAGCGCCGAAAACTACGAGCAGTACTTC.

The rearrangement joins TRBV7-8 to TRBJ1-5; D gene ambiguous. Germline CDR1 SGHVS, CDR2 FQNEAQ. There are 17 residues in the CDR3. The V gene lost 0 bases and the J gene lost 0 bases, with 12 bases spanning the gap. The CDR3 nucleotides read TGTGCCAGCAGCTTAGCGCTCGAGGGTTTTAGCAATCAGCCCCAGCATTTT. Translated: CASSLALEGFSNQPQHF. The complete variable domain, with remaining parts taken from reference TRBV7-8 and TRBJ1-5, reads GAGVSQSPRYKVAKRGQDVALRCDPISGHVSLFWYQQALGQGPEFLTYFQNEAQLDKSGLPSDRFFAERPEGSVSTLKIQRTQQEDSAVYLCASSLALEGFSNQPQHFGDGTRLSIL.

The genes are TRBV11-2 and TRBJ2-5; no firm D call. Germline V gives CDR1 SGHAT, CDR2 FQNNGV. Trimming took off 2 bases at V and 5 bases at J, with 15 bases between the two ends. The CDR3 runs to 15 residues. The CDR3 loop is CASSLSSGFGETQYF. CDR3 DNA: TGTGCCAGCAGCTTAAGTTCCGGGTTCGGGGAGACCCAGTACTTC.

The chain links TRBV10-3 to TRBJ1-2, with D unclear. The CDR3 consists of 17 residues. From germline, CDR1 is ENHRY and CDR2 SYGVKD. With 1 base removed from V and 4 bases from J, the gap between germline ends came to 19 bases. The chain's CDR3 is CAISEYGQASALYGYTF. In DNA form, the CDR3 reads TGTGCCATCAGTGAGTACGGCCAGGCCTCGGCTCTCTATGGCTACACCTTC.

Note on this clone: The same CDR3 also results from other DNA sequences found in this sample. The rearrangement uses TRBV2 and TRBJ2-5, with a weak D call TRBD1 (6 bases). The CDR3 has 12 amino acids. Looked up from germline, CDR1 is SNHLY and CDR2 is FYNNEI. Trimming pared 3 bases from V and 4 bases from J, leaving 6 bases between. The CDR3 region is CASSDRGETQYF. CDR3 nucleotide sequence: TGTGCCAGCAGTGACAGGGGAGAGACCCAGTACTTC.

This chain joins TRBV2 and TRBJ2-4; possibly TRBD1 for D (6 bases). CDR1 and CDR2 from the germline V gene are SNHLY and FYNNEI. The CDR3 extends over 16 amino acids. V was shortened by 2 bases and J by 3 bases, with 14 bases between the two germline ends. The CDR3 nucleotides read TGTGCCAGCAGTGAAATCGGGGCCAGGGGCAAAAACATTCAGTACTTC. Its translation: CASSEIGARGKNIQYF.

This chain uses TRBV10-1 with TRBJ1-3, with a possible D match to TRBD1 (5 bases). Germline values: CDR1 WNHNN, CDR2 SYGVQD (reference sequence). Trimming removed 0 bases at V and 0 bases at J, with 9 bases between. The CDR3 sequence is 16 residues long. In DNA, the CDR3 is TGCGCCAGCAGTGAGTCGAGCGGGACCTCTGGAAACACCATATATTTT. Its translation is CASSESSGTSGNTIYF.

The chain uses TRBV6-6 and TRBJ1-4; TRBD1 might be the D (6 bases). The CDR3 runs 13 residues. V lost 5 bases and J 7 bases, leaving 11 bases between the germline ends. Germline values: CDR1 MNHNY, CDR2 SVGAGI (reference sequence). This CDR3 reads CASSATGSEKLFF. The CDR3 DNA is TGTGCCAGCAGTGCGACAGGTTCTGAAAAACTGTTTTTT.

The chain combines TRBV6-5 with TRBJ2-2; 8 positions agree with TRBD2. The germline gives CDR1 MNHEY, CDR2 SVGAGI. The V gene end was trimmed by 7 bases and the J gene end by 6 bases; junction bases not matched to a gene: 10. This CDR3 spans 15 amino acids. The CDR3 spells CASTEDPGGAGELFF. CDR3 nucleotides: TGTGCCAGCACCGAAGATCCGGGGGGGGCCGGGGAGCTGTTTTTT.

The V gene is TRBV10-3, the J gene TRBJ2-5; D is perhaps TRBD2 (7 bases). V was pared by 9 bases and J by 5 bases, with 19 bases between. This CDR3 is built from 14 residues. Germline V gives CDR1 ENHRY, CDR2 SYGVKD. In DNA form, the CDR3 reads TGTGCCATTGGGGGGGGCCTAACAGGGGAGACCCAGTACTTC. Encoded protein: CAIGGGLTGETQYF.

The chain links TRBV4-1 to TRBJ1-1; D gene ambiguous. Trimming cost V 2 bases and J 1 base, with 8 bases left between them. CDR3 length equals 14 residues. Germline-derived CDR1 and CDR2 are MGHRA and YSYEKL. The chain's CDR3 is CASSQLGSNTEAFF. CDR3 in DNA: TGCGCCAGCAGCCAACTCGGGTCGAACACTGAAGCTTTCTTT.

J is TRBJ1-1 and V is TRBV5-1; a possible D gene is TRBD1 (6 bases). V lost 3 bases to trimming and J lost 1 base, with 10 bases between them. Germline V gene sequence: CDR1 SGHRS, CDR2 YFSETQ. This CDR3 contains 14 residues. DNA of the CDR3: TGCGCCAGCAGCTCACAGGGCCCGAACACTGAAGCTTTCTTT. It encodes CASSSQGPNTEAFF.

The V and J genes are TRBV7-9 and TRBJ2-5; 12 positions match TRBD2. Germline trimming cut 2 bases from V and 5 bases from J; bases unmatched to any gene: 6. CDR3 length equals 16 residues. Germline CDR1 reads SEHNR; CDR2 reads FQNEAQ (reference sequence). The CDR3: CASSLRLAGAGETQYF. For the CDR3, the DNA is TGTGCCAGCAGCTTAAGACTAGCGGGGGCCGGGGAGACCCAGTACTTC.

In nucleotides, the CDR3 is TGTGCCAGCAGTTTTTGGCAGGGCAGTGAAGCTTTCTTT. Translation: CASSFWQGSEAFF. This sequence joins TRBV27 and TRBJ1-1; D is perhaps TRBD1 (5 bases). The CDR3 covers 13 residues. V lost 3 bases and J 7 bases, leaving 12 bases between the germline ends. CDR1 MNHEY and CDR2 SMNVEV come from the germline V gene (reference sequence).

The V and J genes are TRBV5-1 and TRBJ2-7, with 9 positions matching TRBD1. The CDR3 totals 15 residues. V shed 0 bases, J shed 3 bases, and the junction held 4 bases outside the gene matches. CDR1 is SGHRS, CDR2 YFSETQ, per germline. CDR3 amino acids: CASSLGQGVRYEQYF. The CDR3 nucleotides read TGCGCCAGCAGCTTGGGACAGGGGGTTCGCTACGAGCAGTACTTC.

The J gene is TRBJ2-3, the V gene TRBV3-1 (or the pseudogene TRBV3-2); D unresolved. Trimming pared 4 bases from V and 1 base from J, leaving 9 bases between. This CDR3 has 14 amino acids. CDR1 LGHDT and CDR2 YNNKEL come from the germline V gene (reference sequence). The CDR3 loop is CASSLLVRTDTQYF. In nucleotides, the CDR3 is TGTGCCAGCAGCCTCCTTGTTCGCACAGATACGCAGTATTTT.

This chain joins TRBV5-5 and TRBJ2-7; the match to TRBD2 covers 7 bases. Trimming removed 4 bases from V and 1 base from J; junction bases left unmatched: 8. The CDR3 extends over 15 amino acids. Germline CDR1 reads SGHKS; CDR2 reads YYEKEE (reference sequence). CDR3 nucleotides: TGTGCCAGCAGCCGGAGCGGGGACTTTTCCTACGAGCAGTACTTC. This sequence encodes CASSRSGDFSYEQYF.

This chain uses TRBV20-1 with TRBJ1-1; the match to TRBD1 covers 7 bases. Per germline, CDR1 DFQATT and CDR2 SNEGSKA (reference sequence). V was pared by 3 bases and J by 2 bases, with 6 bases of the junction left unmatched. The CDR3 covers 14 residues. In nucleotides, the CDR3 is TGCAGTGCTAGTCGTAGGGGGCCAAACACTGAAGCTTTCTTT. The encoded protein is CSASRRGPNTEAFF.

The chain combines TRBV6-5 with TRBJ2-3; 9 bases are a match to TRBD2. This CDR3 comprises 16 residues. V was clipped by 2 bases and J by 5 bases; unmatched bases: 8. Germline V gene lookup returns CDR1 MNHEY and CDR2 SVGAGI. CDR3 sequence reads: CASSYSPSGVKDTQYF. The CDR3 nucleotides read TGTGCCAGCAGTTACAGTCCTAGCGGGGTCAAAGATACGCAGTATTTT.

The chain uses TRBV6-2 or TRBV6-3 and TRBJ1-1; maybe TRBD1 (5 bases). V was clipped by 4 bases and J by 1 base, with 10 bases between them. From germline, CDR1 is MNHEY and CDR2 SVGEGT. This CDR3 has 14 residues. The CDR3 nucleotides read TGTGCCAGCAGTTTGGGGCAGGGGAACACTGAAGCTTTCTTT. Amino acids: CASSLGQGNTEAFF.

V and J are TRBV5-1 and TRBJ1-1; 9 positions agree with TRBD1. V gave up 5 bases and J gave up 4 bases; unmatched junction bases: 6. Germline CDR1 reads SGHRS; CDR2 reads YFSETQ. This CDR3 has 14 amino acids. The CDR3 loop reads CASSTYRGRTEAFF. The CDR3 nucleotides read TGCGCCAGCAGTACGTACAGGGGGCGCACTGAAGCTTTCTTT.

V gene TRBV5-1 combines with J gene TRBJ2-3; D ambiguous. The CDR3 sequence is 13 residues long. Trimming removed 1 base from V and 3 bases from J, with 6 bases in between. Per the germline V gene, CDR1 is SGHRS and CDR2 is YFSETQ. CDR3 in DNA: TGCGCCAGCAGCTTGATTCCAACAGATACGCAGTATTTT. Amino acids: CASSLIPTDTQYF.

The chain links TRBV24-1 to TRBJ1-6, with 7 bases aligning to TRBD1. CDR3 length: 19 residues. The J segment lost 7 bases and the V segment lost 2 bases, leaving 16 bases of the junction unmatched. From germline, CDR1 is KGHDR and CDR2 SFDVKD. The CDR3 bases are TGTGCCACCAGTGATTCCGCTTCCCCGCACCAGGGGGTAAATTCACCCCTCCACTTT. Protein product: CATSDSASPHQGVNSPLHF.

The CDR3 DNA follows: TGTGCCAGCAGCTTAACGCGGGATTTCTATTCACCCCTCCACTTT. Amino acids: CASSLTRDFYSPLHF. The V gene is TRBV7-3, the J gene TRBJ1-6; no clear D. The V and J ends lost 0 bases and 8 bases respectively, with 11 bases between them. CDR3 length: 15 amino acids. Germline V lookup: CDR1 SGHTA, CDR2 FQGTGA.

This sequence joins TRBV5-4 and TRBJ1-1; TRBD1 might be the D (6 bases). The CDR3 covers 14 residues. Trimming left V 4 bases short and J 2 bases short, with 12 bases between. Germline V lookup: CDR1 SGHNT, CDR2 YYREEE (reference sequence). For the CDR3, the DNA is TGTGCCAGCAGCCCGGACAGACTCAACACTGAAGCTTTCTTT. Its protein product is CASSPDRLNTEAFF.

This clone was observed a single time. The chain carries TRBV6-5 and TRBJ1-1, with 7 nucleotides matching TRBD1. Germline CDR1 MNHEY, CDR2 SVGAGI. The CDR3 runs to 13 residues. Trimming removed 4 bases from V and 11 bases from J; junction bases left unmatched: 10. CDR3 DNA: TGTGCCAGCAGTTTGACAGGGCCGAAGAGGGCTTTCTTT. It codes for CASSLTGPKRAFF.

The chain uses TRBV29-1 and TRBJ2-7; 8 nucleotides match TRBD1. V lost 4 bases and J lost 3; bases outside the gene matches: 8. The CDR3 is 14 amino acids. The germline V gene encodes CDR1 SQVTM and CDR2 ANQGSEA. CDR3 protein: CSVGARDRNYEQYF. In DNA, the CDR3 is TGCAGCGTTGGGGCCCGGGACAGGAACTACGAGCAGTACTTC.